Given below is one T cell receptor beta chain in context. No cognate antigen has been identified for it. The input lacks base qualities; no much larger clone sits a single base away. These data are taken from a study of blood T cells in healthy people across ages (dated by TCRdb to about 2015). Background on the whole study: In model experiments, template switching captured roughly one uniquely barcoded TCR beta cDNA molecule for every two T cells. To track age-related changes in TCR beta repertoire diversity, the study relied on deep sequencing normalized with unique cDNA molecular identifiers. Four age groups were formed from the donors: young (average approximately 17 years), middle-aged (approximately 40), aged (62) and long-lived (about 80). To avoid experimental bias, donors of different ages were randomly spread across the sequencing lanes. For two donors (one aged 18 to 30 and one aged 80 or older), the study analyzed two additional independent replicas of 1 million unique cDNA reads from the same blood draw. Study-wide findings and limitations: Observed TCR beta diversity per million T cells fell roughly linearly with age, and a significant reduction was already apparent by age around 40. The CMV infection status of donors was not known, potentially confounding age-related changes in expanded clonotypes. Observed TCR beta diversity correlated strongly with the percentage of naive T cells measured by flow cytometry. Compared with the aged group, the long-lived group had more naive CD4+ T cells, fewer expanded clones and increased TCR diversity, suggesting age selection. Estimates of total diversity based on one million sequenced T cells were considered lower bounds and underestimates. Since profiling was done on bulk unsorted PBMCs, naive and antigen-experienced compartments could not be conclusively compared.

The donors were roughly 39 Caucasian individuals from Russia, aged roughly 6 to 90 years, who were systemically healthy. Each donor gave 8 to 10 milliliters of peripheral blood, drawn into EDTA-treated Vacutainer tubes. Ficoll-Paque density-gradient centrifugation was used to isolate PBMCs, with at least 7 million obtained per sample. Total RNA was extracted from PBMCs with Trizol reagent, with at least 5 micrograms obtained per sample. The percentages of naive CD45RAhigh/CD27high T cells were determined by flow cytometry on a PBMC aliquot from every donor. CDR3 length: 11 amino acids, cysteine to phenylalanine. Only CDR3 DNA remains: 33 bases, in frame from the first base. CDR1 and CDR2 (SQVTM, ANQGSEA) derive from the germline V gene. Trimming takes 5 bases from V and 0 bases from J, and the germline ends sit 4 bases apart. Library preparation was by 5' RACE. Sequencing instrument: Illumina HiSeq 2500. The second PCR ran for roughly 7 to 11 cycles and used a J-beta primer mix along with a sample-barcoded 5' primer. A template-switch 5' adaptor carrying 12 random nucleotides introduced a unique molecular identifier onto each TCR beta cDNA molecule. Each sample yielded at least 3 million CDR3-containing paired-end reads. All of the RNA was converted into first-strand cDNA using the Mint cDNA synthesis kit, with a TRBC-specific oligonucleotide serving as the primer. After uracil-DNA glycosylase treatment, a first 18-cycle PCR used universal primers M1SS and BC2_uni_R on all cDNA. The paper's processing steps were these. Normalization of each sample was performed by random selection of 1 million high-quality reads, each carrying a distinct molecular identifier. Reads sharing molecular identifiers were discarded rather than binned into consensus sequences. MiTCR, set to a Q25 quality threshold and the strictest error-elimination algorithm, was used for CDR3 identification, clonotype clustering and error correction. A nonparametric unseen species model with Euler transformation was used to estimate a lower bound on total TCR beta diversity. The public reads were reanalyzed by TCRdb: fastp trimming at Q25, MiXCR alignment, in-frame beta chains only. One record per CDR3 amino acid sequence lists the most common genes and DNA. The V and J calls and clone size are TCRdb's, not the authors'. The sample profile shows about 1.7 million distinct CDR3 sequences; 28% of them were found once. Jointly, the top ten make up about 8% of the sample.

The sequence is built from TRBV29-1 and TRBJ2-5, with the D segment identity uncertain. Sequencing was done on a sample of blood. The receptor was isolated from a woman under 40 in good health. The DNA is as follows: TGCAGCGTTCAGGACCAAGAGACCCAGTACTTC. Translation gives CSVQDQETQYF. Reference TRBV29-1 and TRBJ2-5 genes cover what lies past the CDR3, so the full variable domain is SAVISQKPSRDICQRGTSLTIQCQVDSQVTMMFWYRQQPGQSLTLIATANQGSEATYESGFVIDKFPISRPNLTFSTLTVSNMSPEDSSIYLCSVQDQETQYFGPGTRLLVL.